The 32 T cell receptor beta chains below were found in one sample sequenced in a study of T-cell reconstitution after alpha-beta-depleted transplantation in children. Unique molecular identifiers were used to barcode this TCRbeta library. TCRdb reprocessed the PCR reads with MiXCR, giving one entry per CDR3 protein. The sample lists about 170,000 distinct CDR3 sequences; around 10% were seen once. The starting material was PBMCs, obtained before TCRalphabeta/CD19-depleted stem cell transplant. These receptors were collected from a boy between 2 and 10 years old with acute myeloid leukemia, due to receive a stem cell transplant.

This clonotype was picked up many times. The CDR3 nucleotides read TGTGCCACCAGTGATGGCCGGGGTAGCAATCAGCCCCAGCATTTT. Residues: CATSDGRGSNQPQHF. The genes are TRBV24-1 and TRBJ1-5; no definite D call. Per the germline V gene, CDR1 is KGHDR and CDR2 is SFDVKD. This CDR3 has 15 amino acids. V was clipped by 3 bases and J by 0 bases, with 8 bases between them.

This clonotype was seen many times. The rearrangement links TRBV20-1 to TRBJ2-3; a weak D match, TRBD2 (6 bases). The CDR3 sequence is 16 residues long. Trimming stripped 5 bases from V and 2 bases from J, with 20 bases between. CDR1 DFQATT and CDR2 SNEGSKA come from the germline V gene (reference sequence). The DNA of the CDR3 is TGCAGTGCTGGCCGCATATTTGGGGGGTACACAGATACGCAGTATTTT. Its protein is CSAGRIFGGYTDTQYF.

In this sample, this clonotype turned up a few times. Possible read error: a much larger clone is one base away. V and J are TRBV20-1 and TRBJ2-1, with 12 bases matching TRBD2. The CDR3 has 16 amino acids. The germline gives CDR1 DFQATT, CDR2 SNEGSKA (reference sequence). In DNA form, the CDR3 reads TGCTGTGCCCGGACTAGCGGGACCCTCTCCTACAATGAGCAGTTCTTC. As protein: CCARTSGTLSYNEQFF.

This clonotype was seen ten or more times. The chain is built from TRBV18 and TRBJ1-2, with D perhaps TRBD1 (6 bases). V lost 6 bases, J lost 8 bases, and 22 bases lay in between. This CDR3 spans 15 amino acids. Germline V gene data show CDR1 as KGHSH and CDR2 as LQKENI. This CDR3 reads CASSTPGQSTMGYTF. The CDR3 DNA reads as TGTGCCAGCTCGACACCCGGACAGAGCACTATGGGCTACACCTTC.

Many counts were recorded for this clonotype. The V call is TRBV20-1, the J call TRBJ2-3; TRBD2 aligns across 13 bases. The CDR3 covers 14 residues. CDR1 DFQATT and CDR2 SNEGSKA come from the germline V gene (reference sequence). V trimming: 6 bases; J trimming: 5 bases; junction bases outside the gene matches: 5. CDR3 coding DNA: TGCAGTGCCCAGACTAGCGGGGGGTTAGATACGCAGTATTTT. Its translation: CSAQTSGGLDTQYF.

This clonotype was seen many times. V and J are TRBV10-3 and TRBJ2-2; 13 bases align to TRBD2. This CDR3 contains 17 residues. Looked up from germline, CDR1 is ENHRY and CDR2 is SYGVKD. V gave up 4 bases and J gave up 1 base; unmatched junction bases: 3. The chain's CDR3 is CAISGTSGGRNTGELFF. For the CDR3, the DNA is TGTGCCATCAGTGGGACTAGCGGGGGCCGGAACACCGGGGAGCTGTTTTTT.

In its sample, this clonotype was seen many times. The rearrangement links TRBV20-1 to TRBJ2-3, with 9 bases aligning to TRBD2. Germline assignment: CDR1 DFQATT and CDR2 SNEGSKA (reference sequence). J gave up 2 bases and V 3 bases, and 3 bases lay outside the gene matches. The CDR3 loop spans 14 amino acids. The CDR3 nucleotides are TGCAGTGCTAGCCTAGCGGGGCCCACAGATACGCAGTATTTT. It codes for CSASLAGPTDTQYF.

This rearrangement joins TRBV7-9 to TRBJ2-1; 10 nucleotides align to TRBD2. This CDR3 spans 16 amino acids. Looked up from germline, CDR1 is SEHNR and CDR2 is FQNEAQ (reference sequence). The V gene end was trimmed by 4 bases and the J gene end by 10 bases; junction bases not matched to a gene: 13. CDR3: CASSSREGTSDVEQFF. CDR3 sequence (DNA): TGTGCCAGCAGCTCCCGGGAGGGGACTAGCGATGTGGAGCAGTTCTTC. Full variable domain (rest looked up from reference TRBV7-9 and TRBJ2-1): DTGVSQNPRHKITKRGQNVTFRCDPISEHNRLYWYRQTLGQGPEFLTYFQNEAQLEKSRLLSDRFSAERPKGSFSTLEIQRTEQGDSAMYLCASSSREGTSDVEQFFGPGTRLTVL.

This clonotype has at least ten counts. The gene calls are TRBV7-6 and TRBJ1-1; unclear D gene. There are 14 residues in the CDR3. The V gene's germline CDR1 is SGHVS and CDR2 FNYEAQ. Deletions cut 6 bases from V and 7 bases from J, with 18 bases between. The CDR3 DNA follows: TGTGCCAGCAGTTCTTACGGACTCGGAAATGAAGCTTTCTTT. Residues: CASSSYGLGNEAFF. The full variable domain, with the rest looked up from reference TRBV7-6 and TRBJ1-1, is GAGVSQSPRYKVTKRGQDVALRCDPISGHVSLYWYRQALGQGPEFLTYFNYEAQQDKSGLPNDRFSAERPEGSISTLTIQRTEQRDSAMYRCASSSYGLGNEAFFGQGTRLTVV.

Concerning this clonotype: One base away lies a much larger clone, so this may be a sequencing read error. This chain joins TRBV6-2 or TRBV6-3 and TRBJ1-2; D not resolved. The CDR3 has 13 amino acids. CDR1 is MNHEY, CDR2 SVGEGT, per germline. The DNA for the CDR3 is TGTGCCAGCAGTTACTGGGCAGATCTTGGCGACACCTTC. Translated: CASSYWADLGDTF.

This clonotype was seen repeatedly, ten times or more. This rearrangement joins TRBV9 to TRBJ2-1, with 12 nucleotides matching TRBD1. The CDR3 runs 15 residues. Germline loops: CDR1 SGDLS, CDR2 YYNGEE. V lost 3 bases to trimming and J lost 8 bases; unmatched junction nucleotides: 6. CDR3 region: CASSAGQGAGHEQFF. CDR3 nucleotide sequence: TGTGCCAGCAGCGCGGGACAGGGGGCCGGGCATGAGCAGTTCTTC.

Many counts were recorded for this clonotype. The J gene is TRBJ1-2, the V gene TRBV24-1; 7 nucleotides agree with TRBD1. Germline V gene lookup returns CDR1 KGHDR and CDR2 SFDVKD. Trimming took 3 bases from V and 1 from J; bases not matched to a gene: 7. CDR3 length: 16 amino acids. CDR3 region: CATSDRGQELNYGYTF. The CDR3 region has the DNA TGTGCCACCAGTGATCGCGGACAGGAACTTAACTATGGCTACACCTTC.

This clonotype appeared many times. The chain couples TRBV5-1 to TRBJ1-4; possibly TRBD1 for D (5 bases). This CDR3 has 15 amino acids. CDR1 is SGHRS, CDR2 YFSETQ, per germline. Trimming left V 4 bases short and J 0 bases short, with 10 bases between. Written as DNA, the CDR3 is TGCGCCAGCAGCCGGGACGGTTCAACTAATGAAAAACTGTTTTTT. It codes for CASSRDGSTNEKLFF.

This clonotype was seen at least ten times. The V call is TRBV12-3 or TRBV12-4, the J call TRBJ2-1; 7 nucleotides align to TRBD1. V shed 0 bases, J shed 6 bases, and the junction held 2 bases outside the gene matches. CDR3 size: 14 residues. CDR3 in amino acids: CASSLARGSNEQFF. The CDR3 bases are TGTGCCAGCAGTTTAGCCAGGGGGTCCAATGAGCAGTTCTTC.

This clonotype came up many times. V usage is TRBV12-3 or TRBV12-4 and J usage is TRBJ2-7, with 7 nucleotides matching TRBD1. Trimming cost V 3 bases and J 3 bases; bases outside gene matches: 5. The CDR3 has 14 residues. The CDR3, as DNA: TGTGCCAGCAGTTTGGGGGACAGAGACTACGAGCAGTACGTC. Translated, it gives CASSLGDRDYEQYV.

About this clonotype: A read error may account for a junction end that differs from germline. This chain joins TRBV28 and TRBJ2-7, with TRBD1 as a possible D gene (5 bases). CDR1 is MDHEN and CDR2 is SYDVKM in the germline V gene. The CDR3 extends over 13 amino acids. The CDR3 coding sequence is TGTCCCAGCAGCGACCGACAGAACTACGAGCAGTACTTC. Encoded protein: CPSSDRQNYEQYF. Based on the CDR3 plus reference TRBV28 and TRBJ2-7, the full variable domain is DVKVTQSSRYLVKRTGEKVFLECVQDMDHENMFWYRQDPGLGLRLIYFSYDVKMKEKGDIPEGYSVSREKKERFSLILESASTNQTSMYLCPSSDRQNYEQYFGPGTRLTVT.

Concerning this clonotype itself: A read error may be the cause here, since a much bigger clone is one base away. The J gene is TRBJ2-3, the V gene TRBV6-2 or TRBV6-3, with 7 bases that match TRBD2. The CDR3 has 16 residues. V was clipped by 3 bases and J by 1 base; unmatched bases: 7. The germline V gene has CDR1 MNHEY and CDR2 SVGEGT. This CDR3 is CASSYRRETGTDTQYF. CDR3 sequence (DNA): TGTGCCAGCAGTTATAGGCGGGAGACAGGCACAGATACGCAGTATTTT.

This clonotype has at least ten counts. The CDR3 loop is CASSDRLASYNEQFF. CDR3 nucleotide sequence: TGTGCCAGCAGTGACCGACTAGCATCCTACAATGAGCAGTTCTTC. This sequence joins TRBV2 and TRBJ2-1, with 7 bases lining up with TRBD2. J gave up 1 base and V 3 bases, and 3 bases lay outside the gene matches. CDR3 size: 15 residues. From germline, CDR1 is SNHLY and CDR2 FYNNEI. The full variable domain, rest sourced from reference TRBV2 and TRBJ2-1, is EPEVTQTPSHQVTQMGQEVILRCVPISNHLYFYWYRQILGQKVEFLVSFYNNEISEKSEIFDDQFSVERPDGSNFTLKIRSTKLEDSAMYFCASSDRLASYNEQFFGPGTRLTVL.

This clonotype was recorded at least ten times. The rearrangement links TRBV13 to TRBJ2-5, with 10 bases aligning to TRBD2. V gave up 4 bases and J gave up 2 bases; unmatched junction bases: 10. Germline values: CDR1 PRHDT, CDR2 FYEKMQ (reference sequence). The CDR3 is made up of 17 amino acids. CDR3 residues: CASSSRGSGRVQETQYF. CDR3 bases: TGTGCCAGCAGCTCCCGGGGCAGCGGGAGGGTTCAAGAGACCCAGTACTTC. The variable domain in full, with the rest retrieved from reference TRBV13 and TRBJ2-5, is AAGVIQSPRHLIKEKRETATLKCYPIPRHDTVYWYQQGPGQDPQFLISFYEKMQSDKGSIPDRFSAQQFSDYHSELNMSSLELGDSALYFCASSSRGSGRVQETQYFGPGTRLLVL.

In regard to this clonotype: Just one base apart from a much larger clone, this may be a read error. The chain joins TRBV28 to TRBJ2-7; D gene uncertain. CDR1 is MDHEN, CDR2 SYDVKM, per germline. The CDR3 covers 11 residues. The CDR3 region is CATTVEYEHYF. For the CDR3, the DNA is TGTGCCACCACCGTTGAATACGAGCACTACTTC.

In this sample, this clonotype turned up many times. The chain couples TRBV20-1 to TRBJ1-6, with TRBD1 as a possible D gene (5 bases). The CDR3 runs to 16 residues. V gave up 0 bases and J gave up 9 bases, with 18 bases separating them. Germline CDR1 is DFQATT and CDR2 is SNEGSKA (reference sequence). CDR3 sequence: CSAREFSRQGSSPLHF. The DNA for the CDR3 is TGCAGTGCTAGAGAATTTTCCAGGCAGGGAAGTTCACCCCTCCACTTT.

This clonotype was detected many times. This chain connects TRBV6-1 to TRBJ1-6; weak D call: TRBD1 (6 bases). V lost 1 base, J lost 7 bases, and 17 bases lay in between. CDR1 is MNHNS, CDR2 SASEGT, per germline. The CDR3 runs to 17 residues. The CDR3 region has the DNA TGTGCCAGCAGTGAAGAGGGCAGGGGCGACCCCAATTCACCCCTCCACTTT. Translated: CASSEEGRGDPNSPLHF.

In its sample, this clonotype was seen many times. CDR3 sequence reads: CASALGPPYEQYV. Written as DNA, the CDR3 is TGTGCCAGCGCCCTCGGGCCCCCCTACGAGCAGTACGTC. The chain is built from TRBV7-8 and TRBJ2-7; D remains unclear. The CDR3 runs to 13 residues. Germline V gene lookup returns CDR1 SGHVS and CDR2 FQNEAQ. Trimming pared 8 bases from V and 2 bases from J, leaving 13 bases between.

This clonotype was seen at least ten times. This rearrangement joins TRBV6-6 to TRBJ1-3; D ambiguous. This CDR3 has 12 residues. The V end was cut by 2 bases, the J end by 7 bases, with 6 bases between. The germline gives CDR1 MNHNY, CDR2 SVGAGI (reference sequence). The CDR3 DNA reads TGTGCCAGCAGTTACACCAGGAACACCATATATTTT. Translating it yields CASSYTRNTIYF.

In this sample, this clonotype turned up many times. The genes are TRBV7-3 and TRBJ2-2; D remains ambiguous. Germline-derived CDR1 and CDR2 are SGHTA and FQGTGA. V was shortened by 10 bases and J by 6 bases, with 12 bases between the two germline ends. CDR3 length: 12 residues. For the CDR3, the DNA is TGTGCCACCCAGGATCCAGCCGGGGAGCTGTTTTTT. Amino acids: CATQDPAGELFF.

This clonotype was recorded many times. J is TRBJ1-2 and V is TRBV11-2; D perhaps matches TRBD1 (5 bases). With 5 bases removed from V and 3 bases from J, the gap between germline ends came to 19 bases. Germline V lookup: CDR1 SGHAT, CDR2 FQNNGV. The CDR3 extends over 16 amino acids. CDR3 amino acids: CASSPGLPQDYYGYTF. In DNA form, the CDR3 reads TGTGCCAGCAGCCCGGGACTGCCTCAAGACTACTATGGCTACACCTTC.

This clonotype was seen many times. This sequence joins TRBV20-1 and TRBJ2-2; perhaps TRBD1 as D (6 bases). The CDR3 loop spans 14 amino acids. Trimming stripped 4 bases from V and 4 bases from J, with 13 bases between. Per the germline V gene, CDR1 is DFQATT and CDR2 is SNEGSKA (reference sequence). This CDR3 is CSATTGWSTGELFF. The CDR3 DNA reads TGCAGTGCTACTACAGGGTGGAGCACCGGGGAGCTGTTTTTT.

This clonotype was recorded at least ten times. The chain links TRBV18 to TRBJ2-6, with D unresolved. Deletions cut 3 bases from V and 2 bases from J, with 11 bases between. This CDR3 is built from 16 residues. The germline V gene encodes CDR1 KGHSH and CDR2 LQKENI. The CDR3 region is CASSPGLSAGANVLTF. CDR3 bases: TGTGCCAGCTCACCCGGTTTGTCAGCTGGGGCCAACGTCCTGACTTTC.

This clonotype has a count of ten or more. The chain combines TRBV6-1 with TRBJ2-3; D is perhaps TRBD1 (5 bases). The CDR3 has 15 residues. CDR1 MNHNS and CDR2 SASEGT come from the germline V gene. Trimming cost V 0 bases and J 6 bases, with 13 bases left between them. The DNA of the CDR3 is TGTGCCAGCAGTGAAGCGGGCAGGGCGGCGGATACGCAGTATTTT. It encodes CASSEAGRAADTQYF.

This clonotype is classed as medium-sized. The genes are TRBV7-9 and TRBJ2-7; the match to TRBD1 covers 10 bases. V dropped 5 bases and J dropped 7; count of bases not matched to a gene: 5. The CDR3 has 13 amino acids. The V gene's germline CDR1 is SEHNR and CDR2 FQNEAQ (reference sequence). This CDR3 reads CASSGDRGLEQYF. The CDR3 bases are TGTGCCAGCAGCGGGGACAGGGGACTAGAGCAGTACTTC.

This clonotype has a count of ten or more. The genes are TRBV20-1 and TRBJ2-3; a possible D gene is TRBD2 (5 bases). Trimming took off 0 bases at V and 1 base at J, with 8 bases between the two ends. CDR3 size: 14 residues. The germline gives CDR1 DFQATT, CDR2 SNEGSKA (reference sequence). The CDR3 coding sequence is TGCAGTGCTAGAGATCCAGCGGGCACAGATACGCAGTATTTT. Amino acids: CSARDPAGTDTQYF.

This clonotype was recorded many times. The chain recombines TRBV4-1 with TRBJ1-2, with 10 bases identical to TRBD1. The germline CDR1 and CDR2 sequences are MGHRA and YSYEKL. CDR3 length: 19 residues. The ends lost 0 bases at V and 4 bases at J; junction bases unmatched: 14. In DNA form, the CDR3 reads TGCGCCAGCAGCCAAGATGGCGGTGAACCGGGACAGGGGCGCTATGGCTACACCTTC. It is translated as CASSQDGGEPGQGRYGYTF.